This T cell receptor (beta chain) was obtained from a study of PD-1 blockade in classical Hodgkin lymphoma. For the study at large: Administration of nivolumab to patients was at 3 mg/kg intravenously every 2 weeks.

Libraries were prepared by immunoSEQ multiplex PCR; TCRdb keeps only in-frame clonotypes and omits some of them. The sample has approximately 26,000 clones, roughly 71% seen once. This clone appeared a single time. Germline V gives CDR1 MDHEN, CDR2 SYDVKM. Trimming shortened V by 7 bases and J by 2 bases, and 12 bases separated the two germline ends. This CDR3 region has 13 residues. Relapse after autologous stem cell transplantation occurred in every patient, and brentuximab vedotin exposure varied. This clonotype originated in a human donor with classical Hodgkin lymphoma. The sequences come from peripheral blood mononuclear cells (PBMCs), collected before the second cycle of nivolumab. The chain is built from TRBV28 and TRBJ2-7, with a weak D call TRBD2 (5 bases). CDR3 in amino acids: CASTLPGTYEQYF. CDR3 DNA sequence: TGTGCCAGCACCCTCCCGGGGACCTACGAGCAGTACTTC.